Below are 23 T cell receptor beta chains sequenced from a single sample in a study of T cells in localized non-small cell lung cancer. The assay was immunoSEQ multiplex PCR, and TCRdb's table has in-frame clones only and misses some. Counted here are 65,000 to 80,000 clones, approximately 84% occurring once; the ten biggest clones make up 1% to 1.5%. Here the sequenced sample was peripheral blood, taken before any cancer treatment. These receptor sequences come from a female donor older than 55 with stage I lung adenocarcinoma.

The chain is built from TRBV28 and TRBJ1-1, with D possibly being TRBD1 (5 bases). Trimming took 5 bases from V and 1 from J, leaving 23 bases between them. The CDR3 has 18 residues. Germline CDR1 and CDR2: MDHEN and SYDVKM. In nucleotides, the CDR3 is TGTGCCAGCAGTCCCCCTTACGGGATGGAGGGACCGAACACTGAAGCTTTCTTT. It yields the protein CASSPPYGMEGPNTEAFF.

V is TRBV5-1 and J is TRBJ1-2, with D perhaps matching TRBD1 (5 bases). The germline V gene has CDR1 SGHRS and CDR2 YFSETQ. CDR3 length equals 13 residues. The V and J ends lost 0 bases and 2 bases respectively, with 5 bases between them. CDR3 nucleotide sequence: TGCGCCAGCAGCTTGGACAGGAACTATGGCTACACCTTC. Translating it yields CASSLDRNYGYTF.

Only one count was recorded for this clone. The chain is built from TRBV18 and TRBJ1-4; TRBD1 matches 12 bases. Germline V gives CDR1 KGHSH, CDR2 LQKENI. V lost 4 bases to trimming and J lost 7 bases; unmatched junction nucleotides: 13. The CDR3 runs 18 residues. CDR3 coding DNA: TGTGCCAGCTCACGAAGCGGGACAGGGGGCGCGGGGAGTGAAAAACTGTTTTTT. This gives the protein CASSRSGTGGAGSEKLFF.

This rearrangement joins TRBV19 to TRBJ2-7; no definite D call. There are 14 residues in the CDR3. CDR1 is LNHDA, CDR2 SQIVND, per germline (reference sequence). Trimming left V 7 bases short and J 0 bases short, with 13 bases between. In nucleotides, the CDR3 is TGTGCCAGTAAGCCCCAACTGAGCTCCTACGAGCAGTACTTC. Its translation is CASKPQLSSYEQYF.

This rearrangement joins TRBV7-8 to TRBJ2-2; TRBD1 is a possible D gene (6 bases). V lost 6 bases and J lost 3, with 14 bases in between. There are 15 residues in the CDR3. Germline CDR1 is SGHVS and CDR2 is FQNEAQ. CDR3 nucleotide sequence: TGTGCCAGCAGACAGGGCAGGGGCGACACCGGGGAGCTGTTTTTT. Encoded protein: CASRQGRGDTGELFF.

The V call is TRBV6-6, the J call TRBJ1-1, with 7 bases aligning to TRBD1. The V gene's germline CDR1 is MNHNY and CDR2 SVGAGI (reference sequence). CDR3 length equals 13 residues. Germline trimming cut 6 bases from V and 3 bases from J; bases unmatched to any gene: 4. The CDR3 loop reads CASRGGAYTEAFF. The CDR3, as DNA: TGTGCCAGCAGAGGGGGCGCGTACACTGAAGCTTTCTTT.

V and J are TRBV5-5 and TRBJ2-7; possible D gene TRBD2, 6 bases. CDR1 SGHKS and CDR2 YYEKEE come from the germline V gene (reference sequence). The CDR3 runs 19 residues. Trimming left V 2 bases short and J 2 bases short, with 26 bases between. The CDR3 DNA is TGTGCCAGCAGCTTAGTACCACCAGGGTTGATCGGGAGCACCTACGAGCAGTACTTC. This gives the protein CASSLVPPGLIGSTYEQYF.

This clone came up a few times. CDR3: CASSQEGLAVSYNEQFF. CDR3 nucleotides: TGTGCCAGCAGCCAAGAGGGACTAGCGGTGTCCTACAATGAGCAGTTCTTC. This chain joins TRBV14 and TRBJ2-1; 11 positions agree with TRBD2. CDR3 length: 17 residues. Germline CDR1 reads SGHDN; CDR2 reads FVKESK. V lost 0 bases to trimming and J lost 1 base; unmatched junction nucleotides: 2.

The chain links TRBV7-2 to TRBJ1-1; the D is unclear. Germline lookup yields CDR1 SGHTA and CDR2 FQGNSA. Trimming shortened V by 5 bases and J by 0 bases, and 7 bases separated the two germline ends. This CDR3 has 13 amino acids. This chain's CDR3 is CASSPNMNTEAFF. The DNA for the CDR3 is TGTGCCAGCAGCCCAAACATGAACACTGAAGCTTTCTTT.

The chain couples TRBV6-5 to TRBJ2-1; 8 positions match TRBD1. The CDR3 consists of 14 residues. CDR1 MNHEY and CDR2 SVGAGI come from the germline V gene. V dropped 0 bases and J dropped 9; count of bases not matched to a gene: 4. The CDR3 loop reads CASSYSGTGSEQFF. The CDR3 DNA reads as TGTGCCAGCAGTTACTCGGGGACAGGCAGTGAGCAGTTCTTC.

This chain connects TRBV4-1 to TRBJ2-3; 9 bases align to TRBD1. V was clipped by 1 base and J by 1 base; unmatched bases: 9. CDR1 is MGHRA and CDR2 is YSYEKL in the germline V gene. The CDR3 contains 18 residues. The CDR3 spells CASSQGRWTGVGTDTQYF. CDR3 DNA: TGCGCCAGCAGCCAAGGGAGATGGACAGGGGTTGGCACAGATACGCAGTATTTT.

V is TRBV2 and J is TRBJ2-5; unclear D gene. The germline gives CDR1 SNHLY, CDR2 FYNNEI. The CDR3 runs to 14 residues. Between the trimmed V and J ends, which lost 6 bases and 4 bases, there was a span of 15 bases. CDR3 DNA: TGTGCCAGCAGCGTGGGTTACGAAGCAGAGACCCAGTACTTC. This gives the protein CASSVGYEAETQYF.

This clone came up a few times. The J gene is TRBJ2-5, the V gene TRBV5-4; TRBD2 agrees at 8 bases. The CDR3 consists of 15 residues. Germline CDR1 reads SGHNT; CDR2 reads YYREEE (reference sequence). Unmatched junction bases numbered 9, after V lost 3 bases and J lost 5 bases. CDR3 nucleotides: TGTGCCAGCAGCTGGCAGCGGGGGCCGGGGGAGACCCAGTACTTC. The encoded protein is CASSWQRGPGETQYF.

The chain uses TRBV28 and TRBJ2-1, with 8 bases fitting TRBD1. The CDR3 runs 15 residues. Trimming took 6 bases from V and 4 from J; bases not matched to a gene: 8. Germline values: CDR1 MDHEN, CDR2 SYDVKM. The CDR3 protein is CASSPGQEGYNEQFF. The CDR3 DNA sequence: TGTGCCAGCAGCCCGGGACAGGAGGGATACAATGAGCAGTTCTTC. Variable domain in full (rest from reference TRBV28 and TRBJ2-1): DVKVTQSSRYLVKRTGEKVFLECVQDMDHENMFWYRQDPGLGLRLIYFSYDVKMKEKGDIPEGYSVSREKKERFSLILESASTNQTSMYLCASSPGQEGYNEQFFGPGTRLTVL.

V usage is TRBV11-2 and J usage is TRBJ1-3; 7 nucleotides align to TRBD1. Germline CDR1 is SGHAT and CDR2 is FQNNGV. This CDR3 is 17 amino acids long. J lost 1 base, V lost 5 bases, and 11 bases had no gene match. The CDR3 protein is CASSLVTGTASGNTIYF. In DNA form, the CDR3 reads TGTGCCAGCAGCCTAGTTACCGGGACAGCTTCTGGAAACACCATATATTTT.

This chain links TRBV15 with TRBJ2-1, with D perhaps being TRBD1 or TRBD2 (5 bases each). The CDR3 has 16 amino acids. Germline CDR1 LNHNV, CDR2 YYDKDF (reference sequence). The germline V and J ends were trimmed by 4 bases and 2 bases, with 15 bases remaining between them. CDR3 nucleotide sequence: TGTGCCACCAGCACCTTTGGTGGGGGTGCCTACAATGAGCAGTTCTTC. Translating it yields CATSTFGGGAYNEQFF.

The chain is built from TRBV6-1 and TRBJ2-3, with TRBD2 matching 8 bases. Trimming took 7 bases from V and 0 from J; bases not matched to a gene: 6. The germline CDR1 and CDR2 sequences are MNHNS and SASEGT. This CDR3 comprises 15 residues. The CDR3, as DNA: TGTGCCAGCACGGCGGGGGGCTCTAGCACAGATACGCAGTATTTT. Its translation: CASTAGGSSTDTQYF.

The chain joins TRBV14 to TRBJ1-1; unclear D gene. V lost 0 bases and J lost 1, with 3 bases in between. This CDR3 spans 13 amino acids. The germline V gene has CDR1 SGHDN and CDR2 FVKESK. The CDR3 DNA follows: TGTGCCAGCAGCCAAGAGCGGAACACTGAAGCTTTCTTT. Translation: CASSQERNTEAFF.

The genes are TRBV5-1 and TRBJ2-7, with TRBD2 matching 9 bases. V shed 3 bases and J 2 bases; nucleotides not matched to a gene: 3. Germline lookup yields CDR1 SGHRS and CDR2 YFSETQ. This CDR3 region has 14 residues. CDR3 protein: CASSSSGDPYEQYF. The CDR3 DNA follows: TGCGCCAGCAGCTCTAGCGGGGACCCCTACGAGCAGTACTTC.

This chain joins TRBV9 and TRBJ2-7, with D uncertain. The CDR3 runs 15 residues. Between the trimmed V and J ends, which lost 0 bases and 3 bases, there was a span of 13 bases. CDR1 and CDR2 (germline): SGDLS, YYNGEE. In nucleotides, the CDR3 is TGTGCCAGCAGCGTAGTACGGCACGGAGACTACGAGCAGTACTTC. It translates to CASSVVRHGDYEQYF.

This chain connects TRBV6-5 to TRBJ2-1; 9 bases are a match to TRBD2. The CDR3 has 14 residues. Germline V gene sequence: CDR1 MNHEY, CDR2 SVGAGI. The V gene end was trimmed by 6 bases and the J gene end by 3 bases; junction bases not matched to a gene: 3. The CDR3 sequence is CASSRLADYNEQFF. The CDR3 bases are TGTGCCAGCAGCCGACTAGCGGACTACAATGAGCAGTTCTTC.

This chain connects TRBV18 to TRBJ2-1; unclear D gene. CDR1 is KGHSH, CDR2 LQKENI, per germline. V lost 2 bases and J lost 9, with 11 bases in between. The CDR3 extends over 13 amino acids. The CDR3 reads CASSPGYLGEQFF. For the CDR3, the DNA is TGTGCCAGCTCACCAGGCTACCTCGGTGAGCAGTTCTTC.

For the CDR3, the DNA is TGTGCCAGCTCTCAGGACCGACCCCACTACGAGCAGTACTTC. Amino acids: CASSQDRPHYEQYF. The chain joins TRBV18 to TRBJ2-7; D is uncertain. CDR3 length equals 14 residues. Trimming removed 6 bases at V and 3 bases at J, with 15 bases between. CDR1 is KGHSH, CDR2 LQKENI, per germline.